These T cell receptor beta chains were read from a single sample in a study of control samples from healthy donors and cancer patients. The table came from immunoSEQ multiplex PCR; TCRdb's copy has only in-frame clones and leaves some out. The sample lists 230,000 or so clones; roughly 94% were seen once. What was sequenced was blood. These receptors were obtained from a middle-aged man in good health. The CDR3 runs from the conserved cysteine through the conserved F or W. The order of the fields is J gene, V gene, CDR3 length, clone size, D gene, CDR3 DNA, CDR3 protein. The D gene is left open where the match is weak. Clone sizes are given selectively: once, few, many, or a class where the clone is expanded.

J: TRBJ1-3
V: TRBV3-1/TRBV3-2
length: 17
size: NA
D: NA
DNA: TGTGCCAGCAGCCAATCGCAAAACAGGGTAACTGGAAACACCATATATTTT
CDR3: CASSQSQNRVTGNTIYF

J: TRBJ1-1
V: TRBV6-2/TRBV6-3
length: 15
size: NA
D: NA
DNA: TGTGCCAGCAGCAACCTGGGTCATCCGGGGACTGAAGCTTTCTTT
CDR3: CASSNLGHPGTEAFF

J: TRBJ2-1
V: TRBV5-1
length: 14
size: NA
D: TRBD1
DNA: TGCGCCAGCAGCTTCGAGGGACAGGGCAATGAGCAGTTCTTC
CDR3: CASSFEGQGNEQFF

J: TRBJ1-1
V: TRBV4-2
length: 16
size: NA
D: TRBD1
DNA: TGTGCCAGCAGCCGCCGACAGGGGCGCATGAACACTGAAGCTTTCTTT
CDR3: CASSRRQGRMNTEAFF

J: TRBJ1-3
V: TRBV18
length: 16
size: once
D: TRBD1
DNA: TGTGCCAGCTCCGAGGGACAGGAGGACTCTGGAAACACCATATATTTT
CDR3: CASSEGQEDSGNTIYF

J: TRBJ2-2
V: TRBV9
length: 15
size: NA
D: NA
DNA: TGTGCCAGCAGCGTAGACGGGGGCCGCACCGGGGAGCTGTTTTTT
CDR3: CASSVDGGRTGELFF

J: TRBJ1-4
V: TRBV18
length: 16
size: once
D: TRBD1
DNA: TGTGCCAGCTCACCGGGACAGGGGGCGCAGGGGGAAAAACTGTTTTTT
CDR3: CASSPGQGAQGEKLFF

J: TRBJ2-3
V: TRBV3-1/TRBV3-2
length: 15
size: once
D: TRBD1
DNA: TGTGCCAGCAGCGACCAGGGGGCCGGGGCAGATACGCAGTATTTT
CDR3: CASSDQGAGADTQYF

J: TRBJ1-1
V: TRBV6-2/TRBV6-3
length: 16
size: NA
D: NA
DNA: TGTGCCAGCAGTTATCCGTTGGGCGGCCTGAACACTGAAGCTTTCTTT
CDR3: CASSYPLGGLNTEAFF

J: TRBJ2-4
V: TRBV11-2
length: 14
size: NA
D: NA
DNA: TGTGCCAGCAGCTTATCGGGCCCGGGGAACATTCAGTACTTC
CDR3: CASSLSGPGNIQYF

J: TRBJ1-3
V: TRBV11-2
length: 12
size: NA
D: NA
DNA: TGTGCCAGCGGGGGAATTAGAAACACCATATATTTT
CDR3: CASGGIRNTIYF

J: TRBJ1-2
V: TRBV7-9
length: 18
size: NA
D: TRBD1
DNA: TGTGCCAGCAGACAGACTGCCCTCTTGGGACAGGGGGCGAAAGGCTACACCTTC
CDR3: CASRQTALLGQGAKGYTF

J: TRBJ1-5
V: TRBV3-1/TRBV3-2
length: 15
size: NA
D: TRBD1
DNA: TGTGCCAGCAGCCAAGGGGGACAGGGCAATCAGCCCCAGCATTTT
CDR3: CASSQGGQGNQPQHF

J: TRBJ1-5
V: TRBV6-6
length: 15
size: NA
D: TRBD1
DNA: TGTGCCAGCGTCGACAGGGTCGATAGCAATCAGCCCCAGCATTTT
CDR3: CASVDRVDSNQPQHF

J: TRBJ1-1
V: TRBV19
length: 12
size: NA
D: NA
DNA: TGTGCCAGTAGAAATAATGGTGGCGGAGCTTTCTTT
CDR3: CASRNNGGGAFF

J: TRBJ2-7
V: TRBV7-3
length: 15
size: NA
D: NA
DNA: TGTGCCAGCAGCTTGGGGTCGGGACCGTTATACGAGCAGTACTTC
CDR3: CASSLGSGPLYEQYF

J: TRBJ1-4
V: TRBV2
length: 13
size: NA
D: TRBD1
DNA: TGTGCCTCCCGGGGACAGGGCAATGAAAAACTGTTTTTT
CDR3: CASRGQGNEKLFF

J: TRBJ1-2
V: TRBV12-3/TRBV12-4
length: 12
size: NA
D: NA
DNA: TGTGCCAGCAGTTTTGTAGGCTATGGCTACACCTTC
CDR3: CASSFVGYGYTF

J: TRBJ2-5
V: TRBV7-3
length: 12
size: NA
D: TRBD2
DNA: TGTGCCAGCAGCGCTGGCGGGGGGACCCAGTACTTC
CDR3: CASSAGGGTQYF

J: TRBJ1-5
V: TRBV5-5
length: 15
size: NA
D: NA
DNA: TGTGCCAGCAGCTTGGCGGGCGACAGCTATCAGCCCCAGCATTTT
CDR3: CASSLAGDSYQPQHF

J: TRBJ2-6
V: TRBV3-1/TRBV3-2
length: 16
size: NA
D: TRBD1
DNA: TGTGCCAGCAGCCCGACAGGGGAGGCTGGGGCCAACGTCCTGACTTTC
CDR3: CASSPTGEAGANVLTF

J: TRBJ1-6
V: TRBV5-1
length: 14
size: NA
D: TRBD1
DNA: TGCGCCAGCAGCCGGGACAGGGGTTATTCACCCCTCCACTTT
CDR3: CASSRDRGYSPLHF

J: TRBJ2-3
V: TRBV19
length: 13
size: NA
D: NA
DNA: TGTGCCAGTAAAGGGGTCCCAGCAGATACGCAGTATTTT
CDR3: CASKGVPADTQYF

J: TRBJ1-1
V: TRBV10-2
length: 17
size: NA
D: NA
DNA: TGCGCCAGCAGTGAGATCGATACAGTCTGGGTGAACACTGAAGCTTTCTTT
CDR3: CASSEIDTVWVNTEAFF

J: TRBJ1-5
V: TRBV5-1
length: 15
size: NA
D: NA
DNA: TGCGCCAGCAGCTTGACTGGGAAGAGAGATCAGCCCCAGCATTTT
CDR3: CASSLTGKRDQPQHF

J: TRBJ2-2
V: TRBV14
length: 14
size: NA
D: NA
DNA: TGTGCCACAGCCCTGGGGGCGAACACCGGGGAGCTGTTTTTT
CDR3: CATALGANTGELFF

J: TRBJ1-2
V: TRBV18
length: 16
size: NA
D: NA
DNA: TGTGCCAGCTCACAAAACCGTTTAGGACAGCAGCTTGGCTACACCTTC
CDR3: CASSQNRLGQQLGYTF

J: TRBJ1-6
V: TRBV5-4
length: 16
size: once
D: NA
DNA: TGTGCCAGCAGCGAACAAACAGGGAATGATAATTCACCCCTCCACTTT
CDR3: CASSEQTGNDNSPLHF

J: TRBJ1-5
V: TRBV19
length: 14
size: few
D: NA
DNA: TGTGCCACGAAGGACGGACCTCTCAATCAGCCCCAGCATTTT
CDR3: CATKDGPLNQPQHF

J: TRBJ2-3
V: TRBV5-4
length: 15
size: NA
D: TRBD2
DNA: TGTGCCAGCAGCTTGGAAGCGGGGGGGCTAAATACGCAGTATTTT
CDR3: CASSLEAGGLNTQYF

J: TRBJ1-2
V: TRBV7-2
length: 15
size: NA
D: TRBD1
DNA: TGTGCCAGCAGCTCGTCCCCCGGGACAGAAGTGGGCTACACCTTC
CDR3: CASSSSPGTEVGYTF

J: TRBJ1-2
V: TRBV2
length: 14
size: NA
D: TRBD1
DNA: TGTGCCAGCAGTCGGACAGGGGGAAACTATGGCTACACCTTC
CDR3: CASSRTGGNYGYTF

J: TRBJ2-7
V: TRBV11-2
length: 15
size: NA
D: TRBD1
DNA: TGTGCCAGCAGAAAGGGACAGGCGACGTCCTACGAGCAGTACTTC
CDR3: CASRKGQATSYEQYF

J: TRBJ2-2
V: TRBV3-1/TRBV3-2
length: 17
size: NA
D: NA
DNA: TGTGCCAGCAGCCCATTCTCAGCCGGGGGGAACACCGGGGAGCTGTTTTTT
CDR3: CASSPFSAGGNTGELFF

J: TRBJ1-3
V: TRBV29-1
length: 15
size: NA
D: NA
DNA: TGCAGCGTTCGCTCCCCAGGGCTTGGTGGAAACACCATATATTTT
CDR3: CSVRSPGLGGNTIYF

J: TRBJ2-7
V: TRBV28
length: 13
size: few
D: NA
DNA: TGTGCCAGCAGTTTAGGGGGCTCCTACGAGCAGTACTTC
CDR3: CASSLGGSYEQYF

J: TRBJ1-1
V: TRBV2
length: 12
size: NA
D: NA
DNA: TGTGCCAGCATTCAATCCCAAGAACGAACTTTCTTT
CDR3: CASIQSQERTFF

J: TRBJ1-3
V: TRBV10-3
length: 15
size: NA
D: NA
DNA: TGTGCCATGGGTTGGGGACCACTCTCTGGAAACACCATATATTTT
CDR3: CAMGWGPLSGNTIYF

J: TRBJ2-7
V: TRBV11-2
length: 15
size: NA
D: TRBD2
DNA: TGTGCCAGCAGCTTAGGGGGGGGTCCAATCTACGAGCAGTACTTC
CDR3: CASSLGGGPIYEQYF